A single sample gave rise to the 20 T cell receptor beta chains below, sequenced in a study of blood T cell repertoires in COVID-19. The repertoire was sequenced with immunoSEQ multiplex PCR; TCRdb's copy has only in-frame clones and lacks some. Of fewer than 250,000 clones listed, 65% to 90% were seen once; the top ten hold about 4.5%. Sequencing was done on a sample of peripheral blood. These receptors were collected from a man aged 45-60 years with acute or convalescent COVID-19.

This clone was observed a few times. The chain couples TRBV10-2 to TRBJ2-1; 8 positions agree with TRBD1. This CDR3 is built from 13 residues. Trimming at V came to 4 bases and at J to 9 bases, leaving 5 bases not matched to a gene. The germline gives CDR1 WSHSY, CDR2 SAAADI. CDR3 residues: CASSGAGGSEQFF. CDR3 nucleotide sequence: TGCGCCAGCAGTGGGGCAGGGGGCAGTGAGCAGTTCTTC.

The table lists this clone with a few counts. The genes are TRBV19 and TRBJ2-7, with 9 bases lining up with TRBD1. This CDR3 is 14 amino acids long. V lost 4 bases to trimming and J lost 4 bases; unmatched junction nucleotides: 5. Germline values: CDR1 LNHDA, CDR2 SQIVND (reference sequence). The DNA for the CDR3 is TGTGCCAGTAGTAGGGACAGGGAGGGTTACGAGCAGTACTTC. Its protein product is CASSRDREGYEQYF.

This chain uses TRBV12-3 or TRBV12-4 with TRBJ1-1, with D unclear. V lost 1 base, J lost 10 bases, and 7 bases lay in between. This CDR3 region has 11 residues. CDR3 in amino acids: CASSLGRGAFF. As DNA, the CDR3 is TGTGCCAGCAGTTTAGGCCGGGGAGCTTTCTTT.

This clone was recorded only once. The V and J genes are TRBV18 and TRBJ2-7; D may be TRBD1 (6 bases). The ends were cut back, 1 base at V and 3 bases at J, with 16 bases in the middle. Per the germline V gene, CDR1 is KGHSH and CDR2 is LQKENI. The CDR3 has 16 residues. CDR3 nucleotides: TGTGCCAGCTCACCACGGGACACCCTCGTCGTCTACGAGCAGTACTTC. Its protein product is CASSPRDTLVVYEQYF.

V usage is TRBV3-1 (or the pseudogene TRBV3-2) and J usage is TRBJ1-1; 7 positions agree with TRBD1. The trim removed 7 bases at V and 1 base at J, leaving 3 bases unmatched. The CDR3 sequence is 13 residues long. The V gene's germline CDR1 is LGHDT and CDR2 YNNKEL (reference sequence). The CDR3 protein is CASTGQANTEAFF. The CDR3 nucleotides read TGTGCCAGCACCGGACAGGCGAACACTGAAGCTTTCTTT.

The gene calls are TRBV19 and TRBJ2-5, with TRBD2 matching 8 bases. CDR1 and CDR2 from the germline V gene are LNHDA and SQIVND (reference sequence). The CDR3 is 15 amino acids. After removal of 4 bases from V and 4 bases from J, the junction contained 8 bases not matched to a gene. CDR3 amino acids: CASSTQGAGGETQYF. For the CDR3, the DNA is TGTGCCAGTAGTACCCAAGGTGCGGGGGGAGAGACCCAGTACTTC.

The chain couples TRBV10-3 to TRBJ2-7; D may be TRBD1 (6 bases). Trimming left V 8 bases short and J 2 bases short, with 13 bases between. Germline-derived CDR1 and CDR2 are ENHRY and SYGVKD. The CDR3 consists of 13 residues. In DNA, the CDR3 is TGTGCCATCGCCCAGGGGTCGCCCTACGAGCAGTACTTC. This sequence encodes CAIAQGSPYEQYF.

In DNA form, the CDR3 reads TGTGCCAGCAGTGAAACCGGGAGACCTGCTAACTATGGCTACACCTTC. Translation gives CASSETGRPANYGYTF. The chain employs TRBV6-1 and TRBJ1-2, with D unresolved. In germline, CDR1 is MNHNS, CDR2 SASEGT. This CDR3 region has 16 residues. The V gene lost 2 bases and the J gene lost 0 bases, with 13 bases spanning the gap.

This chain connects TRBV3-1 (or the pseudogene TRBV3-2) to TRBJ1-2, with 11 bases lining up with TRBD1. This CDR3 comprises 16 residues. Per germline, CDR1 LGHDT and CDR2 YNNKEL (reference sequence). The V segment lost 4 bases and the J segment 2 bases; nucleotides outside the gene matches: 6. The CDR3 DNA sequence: TGTGCCAGCAGCCCCGGGACAGGGGGTTCCAACTATGGCTACACCTTC. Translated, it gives CASSPGTGGSNYGYTF.

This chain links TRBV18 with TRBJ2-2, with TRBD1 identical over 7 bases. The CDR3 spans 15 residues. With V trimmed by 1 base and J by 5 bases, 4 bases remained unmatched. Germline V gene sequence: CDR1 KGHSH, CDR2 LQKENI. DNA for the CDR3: TGTGCCAGCTCACCACAGGGGGCTGGAACCGGGGAGCTGTTTTTT. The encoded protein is CASSPQGAGTGELFF. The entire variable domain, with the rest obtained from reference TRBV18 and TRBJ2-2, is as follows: NAGVMQNPRHLVRRRGQEARLRCSPMKGHSHVYWYRQLPEEGLKFMVYLQKENIIDESGMPKERFSAEFPKEGPSILRIQQVVRGDSAAYFCASSPQGAGTGELFFGEGSRLTVL.

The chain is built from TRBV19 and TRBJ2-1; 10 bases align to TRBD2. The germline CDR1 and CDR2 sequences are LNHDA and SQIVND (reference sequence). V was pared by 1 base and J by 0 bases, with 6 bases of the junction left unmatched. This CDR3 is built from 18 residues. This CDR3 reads CASSIGASGGSSYNEQFF. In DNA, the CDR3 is TGTGCCAGTAGTATAGGAGCTAGCGGGGGAAGCTCCTACAATGAGCAGTTCTTC. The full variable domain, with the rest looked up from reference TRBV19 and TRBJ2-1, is DGGITQSPKYLFRKEGQNVTLSCEQNLNHDAMYWYRQDPGQGLRLIYYSQIVNDFQKGDIAEGYSVSREKKESFPLTVTSAQKNPTAFYLCASSIGASGGSSYNEQFFGPGTRLTVL.

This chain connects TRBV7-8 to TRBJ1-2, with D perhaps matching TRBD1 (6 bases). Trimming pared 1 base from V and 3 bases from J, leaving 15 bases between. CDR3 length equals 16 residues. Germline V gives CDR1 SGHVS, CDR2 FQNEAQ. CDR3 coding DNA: TGTGCCAGCAGCTTAGGTGGCCAGGGGACCTACTATGGCTACACCTTC. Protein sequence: CASSLGGQGTYYGYTF.

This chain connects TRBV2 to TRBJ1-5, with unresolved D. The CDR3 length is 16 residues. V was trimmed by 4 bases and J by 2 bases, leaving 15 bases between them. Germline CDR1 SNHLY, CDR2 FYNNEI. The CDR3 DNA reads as TGTGCCAGCAGTGGGTCCCCCTCGGTAGGCAATCAGCCCCAGCATTTT. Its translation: CASSGSPSVGNQPQHF.

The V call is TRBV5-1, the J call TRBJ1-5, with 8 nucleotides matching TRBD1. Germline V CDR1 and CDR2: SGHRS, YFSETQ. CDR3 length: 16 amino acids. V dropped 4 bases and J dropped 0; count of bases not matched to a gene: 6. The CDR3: CASSPGTGDSNQPQHF. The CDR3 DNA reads TGCGCCAGCAGCCCAGGGACAGGTGATAGCAATCAGCCCCAGCATTTT. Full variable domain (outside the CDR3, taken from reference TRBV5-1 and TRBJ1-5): KAGVTQTPRYLIKTRGQQVTLSCSPISGHRSVSWYQQTPGQGLQFLFEYFSETQRNKGNFPGRFSGRQFSNSRSEMNVSTLELGDSALYLCASSPGTGDSNQPQHFGDGTRLSIL.

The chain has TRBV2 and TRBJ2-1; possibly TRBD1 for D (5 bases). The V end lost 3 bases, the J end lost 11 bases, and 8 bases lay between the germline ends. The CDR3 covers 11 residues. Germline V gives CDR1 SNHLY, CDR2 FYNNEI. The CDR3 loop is CASSEGPQQFF. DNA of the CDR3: TGTGCCAGCAGTGAGGGGCCCCAGCAGTTCTTC.

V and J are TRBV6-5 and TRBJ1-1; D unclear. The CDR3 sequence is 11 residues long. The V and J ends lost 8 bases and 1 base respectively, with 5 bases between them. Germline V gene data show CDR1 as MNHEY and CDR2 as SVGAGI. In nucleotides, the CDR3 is TGTGCCAGCGAGGGGAACACTGAAGCTTTCTTT. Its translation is CASEGNTEAFF.

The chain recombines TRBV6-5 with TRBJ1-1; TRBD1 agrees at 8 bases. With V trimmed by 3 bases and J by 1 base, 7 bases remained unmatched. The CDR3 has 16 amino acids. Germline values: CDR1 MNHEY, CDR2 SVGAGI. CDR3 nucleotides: TGTGCCAGCAGTTATTCACCGACAGGGGCGAACACTGAAGCTTTCTTT. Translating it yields CASSYSPTGANTEAFF.

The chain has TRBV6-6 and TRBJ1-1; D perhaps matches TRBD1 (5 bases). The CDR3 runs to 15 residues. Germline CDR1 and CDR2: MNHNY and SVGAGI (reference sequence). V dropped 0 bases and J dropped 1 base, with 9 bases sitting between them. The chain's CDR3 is CASSYSGQGNTEAFF. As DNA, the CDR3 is TGTGCCAGCAGTTACTCCGGGCAGGGGAACACTGAAGCTTTCTTT.

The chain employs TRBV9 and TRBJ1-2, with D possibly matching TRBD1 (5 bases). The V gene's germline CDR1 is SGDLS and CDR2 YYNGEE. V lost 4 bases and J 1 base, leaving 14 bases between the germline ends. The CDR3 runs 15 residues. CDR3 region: CASSSGEGDNYGYTF. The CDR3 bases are TGTGCCAGCAGCTCGGGGGAAGGCGATAACTATGGCTACACCTTC.

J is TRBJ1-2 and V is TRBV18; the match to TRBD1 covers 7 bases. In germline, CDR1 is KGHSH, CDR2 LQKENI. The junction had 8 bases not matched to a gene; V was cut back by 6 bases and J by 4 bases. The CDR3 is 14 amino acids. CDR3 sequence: CASSGDRNFYGYTF. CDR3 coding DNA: TGTGCCAGCTCGGGGGACAGAAACTTCTATGGCTACACCTTC.